These T cell receptor beta chains were read from a single sample in a study of cytomegalovirus exposure and HLA in healthy donors. TCRdb's table, derived via immunoSEQ multiplex PCR, lists solely in-frame clones and lacks some. The sample data list 200,000 to 250,000 clones. Source material: PBMCs. All receptors come from a girl aged 2 to 10 in good health and CMV-seropositive. Each CDR3 is given with its conserved first and last residue.

j_gene	v_gene	CDR3aa
TRBJ1-6	TRBV11-2	CASSQGKSNSPLHF
TRBJ2-1	TRBV5-6	CASSFEYNEQFF
TRBJ1-2	TRBV10-3	CAISERGISEGRDYGYTF
TRBJ1-2	TRBV11-2	CASSLFRGEAYGYTF
TRBJ2-1	TRBV9	CASSVAPGGGTSVNEQFF
TRBJ2-7	TRBV15	CATSYRGELEQYF
TRBJ2-1	TRBV10-3	CAISGTGIINEQFF
TRBJ1-1	TRBV15	CATSRDRGYTEAFF
TRBJ1-4	TRBV27	CATRQGWGEKLFF
TRBJ2-7	TRBV28	CASSPPGQYYEQYF
TRBJ2-1	TRBV4-2	CASSQDEEPYSYNEQFF
TRBJ1-4	TRBV6-1	CASSEMYRVSSKEKLFF
TRBJ2-7	TRBV14	CASSQLSGSRYEQYF
TRBJ2-1	TRBV7-9	CASSLGLNNEQFF
-	TRBV15	CATSTNTGASSYEQYF
TRBJ2-3	TRBV4-1	CASSQESRDTQYF
TRBJ1-1	TRBV27	CASRMTGGRTEAFF
TRBJ2-2	TRBV29-1	CSAELGQGAPGELFF
TRBJ1-2	TRBV6-5	CASSTDNYGYTF
TRBJ2-1	TRBV9	CASPPEGGPDEQFF
TRBJ2-2	TRBV18	CASSPTHTGELFF
TRBJ2-7	TRBV4-1	CASTVGPDRVREQYF
TRBJ1-4	TRBV7-9	CASSLQGAFEKLFF
TRBJ2-7	TRBV2	CASSLLTGTGRIYEQYF